Each of the 21 T cell receptor beta chains below was sequenced from the same sample in a study of post-analysis software for immune sequencing data. Carried by the TCR beta cDNA libraries were unique molecular identifiers. TCRdb analysed the PCR reads with MiXCR anew, one entry per CDR3 protein. The sample records about 770,000 distinct CDR3 sequences, roughly 46% being singletons. Study-wide results and limits: There were a few TRBV segments more frequent in patients than controls, and TRBV5-6, TRBV5-1 and TRBV20-1 were among them.

These receptors' antigens are unknown. Sample: blood. These receptors came from a girl aged 10-17 years with multiple sclerosis.

The chain has TRBV10-3 and TRBJ1-1; no clear D gene. The V gene lost 3 bases and the J gene lost 1 base, with 9 bases spanning the gap. This CDR3 region has 14 residues. The germline V gene has CDR1 ENHRY and CDR2 SYGVKD. The CDR3 DNA sequence: TGTGCCATCAGTGACAAATCGGGGAACACTGAAGCTTTCTTT. This codes for CAISDKSGNTEAFF.

This clonotype was counted only a few times. The chain couples TRBV10-3 to TRBJ2-1; TRBD2 matches 15 bases. The CDR3 has 20 residues. Germline CDR1 is ENHRY and CDR2 is SYGVKD. The trim removed 6 bases at V and 7 bases at J, leaving 19 bases unmatched. CDR3 sequence (DNA): TGTGCCATCAGCGCCCCACCCCGACCCGGGACTAGCGGGAGGATAAATGAGCAGTTCTTC. This translates into CAISAPPRPGTSGRINEQFF.

Regarding this clonotype: Its ends do not fully match the called genes, so a read error is possible. The chain couples TRBV12-3 or TRBV12-4 to TRBJ2-3, with D possibly matching TRBD2 (5 bases). This CDR3 has 15 amino acids. The CDR3 reads CASSYATPSTDAQYF. CDR3 DNA: TGTGCCAGCAGTTACGCCACACCTAGCACAGATGCGCAGTATTTT.

This clonotype was detected only a few times. The CDR3 loop is CASSLGLAELGTAKNIQYF. In nucleotides, the CDR3 is TGCGCCAGCAGCCTGGGACTAGCGGAGCTCGGTACAGCCAAAAACATTCAGTACTTC. The chain carries TRBV4-3 and TRBJ2-4; the match to TRBD2 covers 11 bases. The V gene end was trimmed by 4 bases and the J gene end by 0 bases; junction bases not matched to a gene: 11. The CDR3 has 19 amino acids. Germline CDR1 and CDR2: LGHNA and YSLEER.

The chain has TRBV5-1 and TRBJ1-2; D remains ambiguous. This CDR3 comprises 14 residues. Germline loops: CDR1 SGHRS, CDR2 YFSETQ. V lost 0 bases, J lost 8 bases, and 14 bases lay in between. Here the CDR3 DNA reads TGCGCCAGCAGCTTGGGTGGAGGCGAAGAAGGCTACACCTTC. This encodes CASSLGGGEEGYTF.

This clonotype has only a few counts. The chain uses TRBV30 and TRBJ2-1, with 11 bases matching TRBD2. Germline V gives CDR1 GTSNPN, CDR2 SVGIG (reference sequence). There are 15 residues in the CDR3. The V segment lost 7 bases and the J segment 7 bases; nucleotides outside the gene matches: 12. The DNA of the CDR3 is TGTGCCTCTGACCTACTAGCGGGAGTATCAAATGAGCAGTTCTTC. The encoded protein is CASDLLAGVSNEQFF.

V usage is TRBV20-1 and J usage is TRBJ2-7; 8 nucleotides match TRBD2. The CDR3 covers 17 residues. Germline CDR1 reads DFQATT; CDR2 reads SNEGSKA (reference sequence). Losses at the gene ends were 0 bases for V and 4 bases for J; bases not matched to a gene: 14. As DNA, the CDR3 is TGCAGTGCTAGAGATTTTCGTCGAGCGGGAGAGGGATACGAGCAGTACTTC. Amino acid sequence: CSARDFRRAGEGYEQYF.

J is TRBJ1-2 and V is TRBV20-1, with D unresolved. This CDR3 contains 14 residues. The V gene lost 5 bases and the J gene lost 3 bases, with 16 bases spanning the gap. Germline values: CDR1 DFQATT, CDR2 SNEGSKA (reference sequence). The CDR3: CSAQHLGIYYGYTF. CDR3 nucleotide sequence: TGCAGTGCTCAGCATTTGGGGATATACTATGGCTACACCTTC.

This clonotype has a handful of counts. The gene calls are TRBV6-5 and TRBJ2-5; no firm D call. TRBJ2-7 explains the end of the DNA better; the J call may be wrong. The CDR3 sequence is 16 residues long. Looked up from germline, CDR1 is MNHEY and CDR2 is SVGAGI. CDR3 sequence: CASSYSPSQFPYEQYF. The CDR3 nucleotides read TGTGCCAGCAGTTACTCACCCAGCCAGTTCCCCTACGAGCAGTACTTC.

The rearrangement joins TRBV6-5 to TRBJ2-1; D is ambiguous. In germline, CDR1 is MNHEY, CDR2 SVGAGI. The CDR3 length is 15 residues. V lost 2 bases and J lost 4, with 12 bases in between. CDR3 nucleotides: TGTGCCAGCAGTTACGACAACCGGGTTTACAATGAGCAGTTCTTC. Its translation is CASSYDNRVYNEQFF.

This clonotype was recorded a few times. The genes are TRBV6-5 and TRBJ1-2; no reliable D call. CDR3 length: 14 residues. Germline V lookup: CDR1 MNHEY, CDR2 SVGAGI. V lost 5 bases and J 3 bases, leaving 13 bases between the germline ends. The CDR3 here is CASSTERWDYGYTF. The CDR3 nucleotides are TGTGCCAGCAGTACGGAAAGGTGGGACTATGGCTACACCTTC.

The chain carries TRBV11-2 and TRBJ2-7; 7 nucleotides align to TRBD1. The end of the DNA fits TRBJ2-5 better, so the J call may be wrong. Germline V gives CDR1 SGHAT, CDR2 FQNNGV. The CDR3 extends over 16 amino acids. This chain's CDR3 is CASSPRRDRVGETQYF. Written as DNA, the CDR3 is TGTGCCAGCAGCCCAAGACGAGACAGGGTGGGGGAGACCCAGTACTTC.

The chain combines TRBV4-1 with TRBJ1-3; D remains ambiguous. CDR3 length: 17 residues. Germline values: CDR1 MGHRA, CDR2 YSYEKL. Trimming took 0 bases from V and 0 from J, leaving 12 bases between them. The CDR3, as DNA: TGCGCCAGCAGCCAAGATCCACTCGGTCACTCTGGAAACACCATATATTTT. Protein product: CASSQDPLGHSGNTIYF.

This clonotype turned up a few times. This chain links TRBV5-1 with TRBJ2-5; maybe TRBD2 (5 bases). Germline V gives CDR1 SGHRS, CDR2 YFSETQ. Trimming took off 1 base at V and 5 bases at J, with 12 bases between the two ends. The CDR3 runs 14 residues. This CDR3 is CASSLTLTRETQYF. CDR3 DNA: TGCGCCAGCAGCTTGACACTTACTAGGGAGACCCAGTACTTC.

The V and J genes are TRBV10-3 and TRBJ1-1; no clear D gene. The V end lost 3 bases, the J end lost 0 bases, and 8 bases lay between the germline ends. The germline gives CDR1 ENHRY, CDR2 SYGVKD. The CDR3 sequence is 14 residues long. The CDR3 DNA follows: TGTGCCATCAGTGATGAGGTTTTGAACACTGAAGCTTTCTTT. This translates into CAISDEVLNTEAFF.

This clonotype appeared many times. The chain uses TRBV20-1 and TRBJ2-7, with D maybe TRBD2 (5 bases). Germline V gene data show CDR1 as DFQATT and CDR2 as SNEGSKA (reference sequence). V lost 0 bases, J lost 7 bases, and 19 bases lay in between. The CDR3 is 15 amino acids. The DNA of the CDR3 is TGCAGTGCTAGAGACCTAGCTGTGACGGCTAGGGAGCAGTACTTC. This translates into CSARDLAVTAREQYF.

On this clonotype: A junction end diverges from the germline sequence, so it may reflect a read error. V is TRBV12-3 or TRBV12-4 and J is TRBJ2-1, with TRBD1 identical over 8 bases. This CDR3 is built from 13 residues. CDR3 sequence reads: CASSFTGGNEQFF. DNA for the CDR3: TGCGCCAGCAGTTTTACAGGGGGGAATGAGCAGTTCTTC.

J is TRBJ2-5 and V is TRBV6-6; 7 nucleotides match TRBD2. Losses at the gene ends were 5 bases for V and 1 base for J; bases not matched to a gene: 7. The CDR3 sequence is 15 residues long. The germline V gene has CDR1 MNHNY and CDR2 SVGAGI (reference sequence). The CDR3 loop is CASSKGTNSQETQYF. The DNA of the CDR3 is TGTGCCAGCAGTAAGGGGACTAACTCCCAAGAGACCCAGTACTTC.

The rearrangement uses TRBV29-1 and TRBJ1-2; the match to TRBD1 covers 7 bases. The ends lost 4 bases at V and 9 bases at J; junction bases unmatched: 11. Germline-derived CDR1 and CDR2 are SQVTM and ANQGSEA. The CDR3 is 13 amino acids. This chain's CDR3 is CSVAGGQMSSYTF. In nucleotides, the CDR3 is TGCAGCGTTGCGGGGGGACAGATGAGTAGCTACACCTTC.

The rearrangement uses TRBV9 and TRBJ1-2; 7 nucleotides match TRBD1. The CDR3 is 17 residues long. Germline lookup yields CDR1 SGDLS and CDR2 YYNGEE. V lost 0 bases, J lost 6 bases, and 14 bases stayed unmatched. The CDR3 spells CASSVGPRDSEPNGYTF. DNA for the CDR3: TGTGCCAGCAGCGTAGGGCCCCGGGACAGCGAACCCAATGGCTACACCTTC.

This clonotype was found a few times. CDR3 in DNA: TGTGCCTGGAGTGAGGGGGGGTTCGGAGTCGACACTGAAGCTTTCTTT. Amino acids: CAWSEGGFGVDTEAFF. This chain joins TRBV30 and TRBJ1-1; the D gene is possibly TRBD1 (6 bases). The V end lost 1 base, the J end lost 3 bases, and 18 bases lay between the germline ends. In germline, CDR1 is GTSNPN, CDR2 SVGIG (reference sequence). The CDR3 is made up of 16 amino acids.